The rows below give T cell receptor beta chains drawn from one sample of a study of blood T cell repertoires in COVID-19. TCRdb's table, derived via immunoSEQ multiplex PCR, lists solely in-frame clones and lacks some. The table shows about 62,000 clones, with about nine tenths occurring only once. Sequenced sample: peripheral blood. Receptors were obtained from a woman aged 80 or over with acute or convalescent COVID-19. CDR3s include the opening cysteine and the closing phenylalanine or tryptophan. The D gene is left open where the match is weak.

V	J	D	DNA	CDR3
TRBV12-3/TRBV12-4	TRBJ2-7	-	TGTGCCAGCAGCCCCCTAAGGGAGCGGCAGTACTTC	CASSPLRERQYF
TRBV9	TRBJ1-3	TRBD1	TGTGCCAGCAGCGTGAGGGGGACAGGGGTAGGAAACACCATATATTTT	CASSVRGTGVGNTIYF
TRBV19	TRBJ1-3	TRBD1	TGTGCCAGCGCCCAGGGGGCGACTGGAAACACCATATATTTT	CASAQGATGNTIYF
TRBV6-2/TRBV6-3	TRBJ1-1	-	TGTGCCAGCAGTTACGGACACGCTGAAGCTTTCTTT	CASSYGHAEAFF
TRBV6-5	TRBJ2-7	TRBD1	TGTGCCAGCAGTAGTAGACAGGGACAGGGCTACGAGCAGTACTTC	CASSSRQGQGYEQYF
TRBV28	TRBJ1-2	-	TGTGCCAGCACCGATGTTCTCTCCTCGACAGTTTCCGACTATGGCTACACCTTC	CASTDVLSSTVSDYGYTF
TRBV10-1	TRBJ2-3	TRBD2	TGCGCCAGCAGTGACACTAGCGGGCTACCGCCGTATTTT	CASSDTSGLPPYF
TRBV7-2	TRBJ2-1	-	TGTGCCAGCAGCCCCACACGGAGCTCCTACAATGAGCAGTTCTTC	CASSPTRSSYNEQFF
TRBV5-1	TRBJ1-5	TRBD1	TGCGCCAGCAGCCCAGGGGGCTCGGGCAATCAGCCCCAGCATTTT	CASSPGGSGNQPQHF
TRBV7-2	TRBJ2-6	TRBD1	TGTGCCAGCAGTTGGGGGACAGGGGCCTCTGGGGCCAACGTCCTGACTTTC	CASSWGTGASGANVLTF
TRBV19	TRBJ2-7	-	TGTGCCAGTACCCACCGTGGATTGCGGGAGCAGTACTTC	CASTHRGLREQYF